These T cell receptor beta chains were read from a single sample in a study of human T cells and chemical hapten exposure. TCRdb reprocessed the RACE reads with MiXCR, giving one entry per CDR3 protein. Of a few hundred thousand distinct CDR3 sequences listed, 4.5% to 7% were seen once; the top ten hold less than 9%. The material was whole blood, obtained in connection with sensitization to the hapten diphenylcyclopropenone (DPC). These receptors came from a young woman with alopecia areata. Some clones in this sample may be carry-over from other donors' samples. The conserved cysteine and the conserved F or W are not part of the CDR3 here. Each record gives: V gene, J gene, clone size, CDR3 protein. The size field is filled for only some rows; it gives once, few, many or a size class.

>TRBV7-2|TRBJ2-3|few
ASSLSGGRADTQY
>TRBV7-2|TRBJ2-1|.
ASSLSSHHNEQF
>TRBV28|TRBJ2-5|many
ASSTLFGPGTLKETQY
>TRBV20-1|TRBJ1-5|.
SAYQGAGNQPQH
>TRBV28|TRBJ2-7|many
ASSPTLHYEQY
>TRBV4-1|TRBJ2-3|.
ASSQERTSGGTDTQY
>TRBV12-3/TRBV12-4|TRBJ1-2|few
ASGWDNSGYT
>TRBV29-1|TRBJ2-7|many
SVRLGQGIEQY
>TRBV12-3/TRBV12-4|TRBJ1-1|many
ASSPGQGAAF
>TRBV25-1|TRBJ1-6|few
ASTEGRDSPLH
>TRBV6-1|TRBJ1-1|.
ASSEGSQRRNTEAF
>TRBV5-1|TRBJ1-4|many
ASSLGPRVANEKLF
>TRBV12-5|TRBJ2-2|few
ASGPGQGDTGELF
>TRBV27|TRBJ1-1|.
ASSLLFDGGTEAF
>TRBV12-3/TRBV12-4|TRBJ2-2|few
ASRTGAANTGELF
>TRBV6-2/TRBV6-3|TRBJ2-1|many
ASSYSRGYEQF
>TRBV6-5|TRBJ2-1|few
ASRSGGPYNEQF
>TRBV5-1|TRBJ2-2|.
ASSLLSGDAGELF
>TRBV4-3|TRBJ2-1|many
ASSQDWPGDHDEQF
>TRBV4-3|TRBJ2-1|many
ASSLSNPGTSYNEQF
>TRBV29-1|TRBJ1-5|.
SVQGQINQPQH
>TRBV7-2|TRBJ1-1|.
ASSILGQGFTEAF
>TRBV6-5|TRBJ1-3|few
ASSRRRGGLSFNTIY
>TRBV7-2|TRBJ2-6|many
ASSFPQQGQLSGANVLT
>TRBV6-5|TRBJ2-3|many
ASTTDTQY
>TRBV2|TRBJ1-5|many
ASSDRGGNQPQH
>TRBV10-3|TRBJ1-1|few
ATQIRTENTEAF
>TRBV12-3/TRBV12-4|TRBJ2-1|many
ASSFEGVGNEQF
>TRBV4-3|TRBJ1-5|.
ASSQRQGDQPQH
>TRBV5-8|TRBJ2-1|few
ARNRDSYNEQF
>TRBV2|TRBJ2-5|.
ASSPQGLETQY
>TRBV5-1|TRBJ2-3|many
ASSLGRTGATDTQY
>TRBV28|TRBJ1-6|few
ASSLSRASPLH
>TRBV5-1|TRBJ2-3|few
ASSTATGLAVDGTQY
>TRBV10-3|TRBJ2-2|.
AITPDMEPGELF
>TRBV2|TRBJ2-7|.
ASSESPYAEQY
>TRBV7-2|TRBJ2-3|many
ASSYNPGRQY
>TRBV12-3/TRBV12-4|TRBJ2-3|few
ASSLDGGGGTSTDTQY